These 17 T cell receptor beta chains were sequenced from one sample in a study of OX40 agonist ivuxolimab in advanced cancers. The table came from immunoSEQ multiplex PCR; TCRdb's copy has only in-frame clones and leaves some out. Among 70,000 to 95,000 clones, 85% to 95% were seen once, and the ten largest hold roughly 2.8%. Material: CD4+ or CD8+ T cells sorted from blood, obtained in a trial of the OX40 agonist ivuxolimab. The receptors originated from an adult with an advanced solid tumor such as melanoma, head and neck, liver or kidney cancer.

The J gene is TRBJ2-5, the V gene TRBV25-1; weak D call: TRBD2 (6 bases). From germline, CDR1 is MGHDK and CDR2 SYGVNS. CDR3 length equals 15 residues. Trimming took off 1 base at V and 4 bases at J, with 13 bases between the two ends. The CDR3 nucleotides are TGTGCCAGCAGTGAATGGGGGGAAACAGGAGAGACCCAGTACTTC. Its translation: CASSEWGETGETQYF.

The CDR3 bases are TGCGCCAGCAGCCAAGATCTGGGCAATGAGCAGTTCTTC. It translates to CASSQDLGNEQFF. V usage is TRBV4-1 and J usage is TRBJ2-1, with D unresolved. The CDR3 consists of 13 residues. Germline CDR1 MGHRA, CDR2 YSYEKL. Between the trimmed V and J ends, which lost 0 bases and 6 bases, there was a span of 6 bases.

The genes are TRBV9 and TRBJ1-2; D remains unclear. Germline CDR1 SGDLS, CDR2 YYNGEE. Trimming removed 4 bases from V and 5 bases from J, with 24 bases in between. The CDR3 spans 17 residues. The CDR3 coding sequence is TGTGCCAGCAGCCTCACCTCGTTGGAGGGAAAGAAATATGGCTACACCTTC. Residues: CASSLTSLEGKKYGYTF.

The genes are TRBV5-1 and TRBJ2-7; 9 bases match TRBD1. V dropped 4 bases and J dropped 3; count of bases not matched to a gene: 8. The length of the CDR3 is 15 residues. Germline assignment: CDR1 SGHRS and CDR2 YFSETQ. In DNA form, the CDR3 reads TGCGCCAGCAGCCCCCTCCCGGGACAGGGCTACGAGCAGTACTTC. It translates to CASSPLPGQGYEQYF.

This chain joins TRBV19 and TRBJ2-3, with 12 bases matching TRBD2. V trimming: 6 bases; J trimming: 0 bases; junction bases outside the gene matches: 4. CDR1 LNHDA and CDR2 SQIVND come from the germline V gene (reference sequence). The CDR3 runs to 16 residues. The CDR3: CASSVGTSGSTDTQYF. In DNA, the CDR3 is TGTGCCAGTAGCGTGGGGACTAGCGGGAGCACAGATACGCAGTATTTT.

V is TRBV4-1 and J is TRBJ2-2; D is unclear. The V gene's germline CDR1 is MGHRA and CDR2 YSYEKL. The CDR3 length is 16 residues. Trimming pared 0 bases from V and 6 bases from J, leaving 14 bases between. The CDR3: CASSQEGLGVSGELFF. The DNA of the CDR3 is TGCGCCAGCAGCCAAGAGGGGTTAGGCGTTTCCGGGGAGCTGTTTTTT.

J is TRBJ1-2 and V is TRBV5-1; D unclear. Germline V gene lookup returns CDR1 SGHRS and CDR2 YFSETQ. There are 11 residues in the CDR3. V was clipped by 3 bases and J by 10 bases, with 10 bases between them. This CDR3 is CASSSNRAYTF. CDR3 coding DNA: TGCGCCAGCAGCTCAAACCGGGCCTACACCTTC.

The V and J genes are TRBV15 and TRBJ2-1; TRBD2 aligns across 10 bases. The germline V gene encodes CDR1 LNHNV and CDR2 YYDKDF (reference sequence). The length of the CDR3 is 17 residues. V lost 4 bases, J lost 4 bases, and 10 bases stayed unmatched. The CDR3 sequence is CATSTYSLAGLYNEQFF. The CDR3 DNA reads as TGTGCCACCAGCACCTACTCACTAGCGGGACTTTACAATGAGCAGTTCTTC.

The chain couples TRBV5-6 to TRBJ1-1; no clear D. CDR1 is SGHDT and CDR2 is YYEEEE in the germline V gene. V lost 0 bases, J lost 6 bases, and 9 bases lay in between. The CDR3 is 13 amino acids. The CDR3 region has the DNA TGTGCCAGCAGCTTGGGGTGGAGGGCTGAAGCTTTCTTT. Amino acid sequence: CASSLGWRAEAFF.

V and J are TRBV29-1 and TRBJ2-1; D is perhaps TRBD1 or TRBD2 (5 bases each). This CDR3 spans 13 amino acids. Germline lookup yields CDR1 SQVTM and CDR2 ANQGSEA. Trimming left V 5 bases short and J 3 bases short, with 11 bases between. The CDR3 spells CSVFLGDYNEQFF. The CDR3 region has the DNA TGCAGCGTTTTTCTGGGGGACTACAATGAGCAGTTCTTC.

The V call is TRBV5-1, the J call TRBJ2-7; 10 nucleotides align to TRBD2. The CDR3 loop spans 15 amino acids. The trim removed 2 bases at V and 3 bases at J, leaving 5 bases unmatched. Germline V gene sequence: CDR1 SGHRS, CDR2 YFSETQ. The CDR3 spells CASSFSSGRRYEQYF. In DNA form, the CDR3 reads TGCGCCAGCAGCTTCTCTAGCGGGAGACGCTACGAGCAGTACTTC.

The V and J genes are TRBV7-8 and TRBJ2-1; no reliable D call. Germline values: CDR1 SGHVS, CDR2 FQNEAQ. This CDR3 region has 16 residues. V lost 2 bases and J lost 0, with 11 bases in between. The DNA of the CDR3 is TGTGCCAGCAGCTTATGGGTGGCGAGCTCCTACAATGAGCAGTTCTTC. The encoded protein is CASSLWVASSYNEQFF.

The chain has TRBV7-8 and TRBJ2-1, with D perhaps given as TRBD1 or TRBD2 (5 bases each). Germline CDR1 is SGHVS and CDR2 is FQNEAQ. This CDR3 has 14 residues. V lost 5 bases and J lost 4, with 12 bases in between. The CDR3 reads CASSREGYYNEQFF. DNA for the CDR3: TGTGCCAGCAGCCGAGAGGGGTATTACAATGAGCAGTTCTTC.

V and J are TRBV10-1 and TRBJ2-7; D ambiguous. The V end was cut by 5 bases, the J end by 1 base, with 15 bases between. The CDR3 is 15 residues long. Germline CDR1 is WNHNN and CDR2 is SYGVQD (reference sequence). CDR3 loop: CASSPNGGPSYEQYF. The CDR3 DNA sequence: TGCGCCAGCAGTCCGAACGGCGGACCATCCTACGAGCAGTACTTC.

The chain is built from TRBV5-1 and TRBJ2-7; D may be TRBD2 (6 bases). V was trimmed by 4 bases and J by 4 bases, leaving 9 bases between them. The CDR3 contains 12 residues. Germline V gene lookup returns CDR1 SGHRS and CDR2 YFSETQ. The CDR3 region has the DNA TGCGCCAGCAGCCCGGAGGGTTACGAGCAGTACTTC. Translating gives CASSPEGYEQYF.

The CDR3, as DNA: TGTGCCAGCAGCTGGAACCGTCGGGAGACCCAGTACTTC. Translating it yields CASSWNRRETQYF. The chain couples TRBV11-2 to TRBJ2-5; no reliable D call. The CDR3 contains 13 residues. Germline loops: CDR1 SGHAT, CDR2 FQNNGV. Trimming stripped 4 bases from V and 5 bases from J, with 11 bases between.

The chain employs TRBV4-3 and TRBJ1-4, with D possibly TRBD1 on 6 matching bases. Germline-derived CDR1 and CDR2 are LGHNA and YSLEER. CDR3 length: 15 residues. V lost 0 bases and J 8 bases, leaving 13 bases between the germline ends. CDR3 loop: CASSQDLGGGEKLFF. CDR3 in DNA: TGCGCCAGCAGCCAAGATTTAGGGGGAGGGGAAAAACTGTTTTTT.